This T cell receptor beta chain was sequenced in a study of T cells in tumors after PD-1 blockade. As for the study in general: Either cemiplimab 350 mg every 2 weeks or pembrolizumab 200 mg every 3 weeks was given.

Assay used: immunoSEQ multiplex PCR; TCRdb lists only in-frame clones, some missing. The table shows about 33,000 clones, with around 78% occurring only once. By share, this clone ranks as medium-sized. Sequence at one end of the junction differs from germline and may be a read error. Germline-derived CDR1 and CDR2 are SNHLY and FYNNEI. This CDR3 is built from 11 residues. The starting material was PBMCs, obtained before anti-PD-1 treatment. The V gene is TRBV2, the J gene TRBJ2-7; D is unresolved. The TCR comes from a human donor with basal cell carcinoma. CDR3 amino acids: CASSEGSTNHF. CDR3 in DNA: TGTGCCAGCAGTGAAGGGTCGACGAACCACTTC. Combining the CDR3 with reference TRBV2 and TRBJ2-7 gives the whole variable domain EPEVTQTPSHQVTQMGQEVILRCVPISNHLYFYWYRQILGQKVEFLVSFYNNEISEKSEIFDDQFSVERPDGSNFTLKIRSTKLEDSAMYFCASSEGSTNHFGPGTRLTVT.